Included here is one TCR beta chain sequence, with context. A much bigger clone sits one base away, suggesting this may be a read error. These data belong to a study of blood T cells in healthy people across ages. The second PCR ran roughly 6 to 11 cycles with a sample-barcoded 5' primer and J-beta primers. TCRdb reprocessed the 5' RACE reads with MiXCR, giving one entry per CDR3 protein. The sample records more than 650,000 distinct CDR3 sequences, about 55% being singletons. This CDR3 is 14 amino acids long. Trimming at V came to 6 bases and at J to 9 bases, leaving 5 bases not matched to a gene. The chain is built from TRBV12-3 or TRBV12-4 and TRBJ1-6, with TRBD1 matching over 10 bases. The sequence was collected from a man older than 75 in good health. Material for sequencing was blood. The DNA of the CDR3 is TGTGCCAGCAGGGGGACAGGGGCCAGTTCACCCCTCCACTTT. Amino acid sequence: CASRGTGASSPLHF.